This T cell receptor (beta chain) was retrieved from a study of cytomegalovirus exposure and HLA in healthy donors. Germline CDR1 and CDR2: SQVTM and ANQGSEA. V was clipped by 6 bases and J by 2 bases, with 13 bases between them. CDR3 length: 13 amino acids. Study-level findings and limits: Later analysis reportedly placed an Asian-associated ancestry cluster below the approximately 700-donor mean in N-insertions.

The PCR used 60 Vbeta and 13 Jbeta primers. Generated by immunoSEQ multiplex PCR, the TCRdb table keeps only in-frame clones and is missing some. The table counts approximately 75,000 clones; under 0.9% lies in the top ten. Concerning this clone itself: As yet, its antigen is unknown.

This receptor was identified in a boy aged 5-17 years in good health and CMV-seronegative. The chain recombines TRBV29-1 with TRBJ2-5, with D possibly matching TRBD1 (6 bases). Sequenced input: PBMCs. The CDR3 sequence is CSVQTGRQETQYF. CDR3 nucleotides: TGCAGCGTACAGACAGGCCGTCAAGAGACCCAGTACTTC.